This T cell receptor (beta chain) was recovered during a study of T cells in Graves' hyperthyroidism and ophthalmopathy. Findings and caveats of the study: Through a model of 13 V-J features, ophthalmopathy was separated from stable hyperthyroidism.

V lost 4 bases to trimming and J lost 5 bases; unmatched junction nucleotides: 12. The CDR3 runs to 15 residues. Germline CDR1 reads DFQATT; CDR2 reads SNEGSKA (reference sequence). To note about this clonotype: Its antigen is unknown.

Patients between 18 and 65 years old had hyperthyroidism, newly diagnosed and lasting under 2 months. The PBMCs had their origin in roughly 9.8 ml of fresh peripheral blood. RNA transcripts gave rise to amplified TCR beta CDR3 regions. A set of HTBI primers served as the primers for a first-round RT-PCR of the TCR CDR3. TCRdb re-called the multiplex PCR reads through MiXCR, storing one row per CDR3 protein. The sample has fewer than 700,000 distinct CDR3 sequences; around 15% are singletons. Sequencing was done on a sample of blood. This rearrangement joins TRBV20-1 to TRBJ2-5, with 8 bases fitting TRBD2. The TCR sequence derives from a woman under 40 with Graves' hyperthyroidism. CDR3 DNA: TGCAGTGCTATCACGGGAGGGCCTGGTAGTGAGACCCAGTACTTC. Translation gives CSAITGGPGSETQYF.